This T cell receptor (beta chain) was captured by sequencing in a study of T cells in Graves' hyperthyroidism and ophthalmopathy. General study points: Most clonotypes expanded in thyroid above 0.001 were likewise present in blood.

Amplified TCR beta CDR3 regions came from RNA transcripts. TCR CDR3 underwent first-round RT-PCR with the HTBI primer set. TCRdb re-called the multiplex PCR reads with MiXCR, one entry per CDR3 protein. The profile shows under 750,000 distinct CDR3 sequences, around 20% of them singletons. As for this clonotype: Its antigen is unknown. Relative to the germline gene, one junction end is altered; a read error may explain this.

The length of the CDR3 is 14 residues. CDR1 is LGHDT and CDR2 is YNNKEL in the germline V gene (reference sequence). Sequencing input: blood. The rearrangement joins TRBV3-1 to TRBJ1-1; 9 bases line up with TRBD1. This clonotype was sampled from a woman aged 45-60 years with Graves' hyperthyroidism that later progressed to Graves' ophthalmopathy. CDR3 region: CVSSQADRGTEAFF. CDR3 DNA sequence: TGTGTCAGCAGCCAAGCGGACAGGGGAACTGAAGCTTTCTTT.